These 20 T cell receptor beta chains came from one sample sequenced in a study of T cell responses to AZD1222 COVID-19 vaccine. Clones were read by immunoSEQ multiplex PCR, and TCRdb kept only the in-frame ones, dropping some. The sample holds 120,000 to 150,000 clones, about 90% seen once. The sequenced sample was peripheral blood, obtained 28 days after the second AZD1222 dose. Receptors were obtained from an adult who received the AZD1222 COVID-19 vaccine.

This chain joins TRBV7-6 and TRBJ1-3, with TRBD1 matching over 7 bases. Germline V gene sequence: CDR1 SGHVS, CDR2 FNYEAQ. Trimming cost V 5 bases and J 0 bases; bases outside gene matches: 13. The CDR3 is made up of 18 amino acids. The CDR3 reads CASSRSGDRLFSGNTIYF. CDR3 DNA sequence: TGTGCCAGCAGCAGGAGTGGGGACAGACTCTTCTCTGGAAACACCATATATTTT.

In this sample, this clone turned up once. This chain links TRBV19 with TRBJ2-7; 11 bases are a match to TRBD2. This CDR3 is built from 14 residues. The V segment lost 3 bases and the J segment 4 bases; nucleotides outside the gene matches: 2. Germline V CDR1 and CDR2: LNHDA, SQIVND (reference sequence). The CDR3 sequence: CASSMTSGKYEQYF. Here the CDR3 DNA reads TGTGCCAGTAGTATGACTAGCGGGAAATACGAGCAGTACTTC.

The V and J genes are TRBV6-2 or TRBV6-3 and TRBJ1-1, with TRBD1 matching over 8 bases. Trimming cost V 5 bases and J 3 bases; bases outside gene matches: 5. Germline loops: CDR1 MNHEY, CDR2 SVGEGT. The CDR3 has 14 residues. CDR3 DNA sequence: TGTGCCAGCAGTCGACAGGGGTCGGACACTGAAGCTTTCTTT. It is translated as CASSRQGSDTEAFF.

The V gene is TRBV19, the J gene TRBJ1-1; D unresolved. Trimming removed 3 bases at V and 5 bases at J, with 10 bases between. Germline CDR1 is LNHDA and CDR2 is SQIVND (reference sequence). The CDR3 is 13 amino acids. In DNA form, the CDR3 reads TGTGCCAGTAGTATCCGAATACAGACTGAAGCTTTCTTT. Protein product: CASSIRIQTEAFF.

This clone appeared a single time. CDR3 in amino acids: CAIREGAGLYEQYF. For the CDR3, the DNA is TGTGCCATCAGAGAAGGGGCCGGCCTCTACGAGCAGTACTTC. The V and J genes are TRBV10-3 and TRBJ2-7; D perhaps matches TRBD1 (5 bases). The ends were cut back, 6 bases at V and 3 bases at J, with 15 bases in the middle. Germline-derived CDR1 and CDR2 are ENHRY and SYGVKD. CDR3 length equals 14 residues.

This chain uses TRBV27 with TRBJ2-7; D is ambiguous. V was shortened by 1 base and J by 0 bases, with 4 bases between the two germline ends. Germline V lookup: CDR1 MNHEY, CDR2 SMNVEV (reference sequence). The CDR3 loop spans 13 amino acids. As DNA, the CDR3 is TGTGCCAGCAGTTTATTCTACTCCTACGAGCAGTACTTC. As protein: CASSLFYSYEQYF.

The CDR3: CASSPGGHEQYF. The CDR3 DNA sequence: TGTGCCAGCAGTCCGGGGGGTCACGAGCAGTACTTC. The chain has TRBV12-3 or TRBV12-4 and TRBJ2-7; 7 nucleotides match TRBD2. This CDR3 comprises 12 residues. Losses at the gene ends were 5 bases for V and 5 bases for J; bases not matched to a gene: 3.

The chain couples TRBV10-3 to TRBJ1-2; D gene ambiguous. There are 15 residues in the CDR3. Germline CDR1 reads ENHRY; CDR2 reads SYGVKD. V dropped 1 base and J dropped 8 bases, with 17 bases sitting between them. CDR3 coding DNA: TGTGCCATCAGTGAGTTGAGGGAGAGTACTATCGGCTACACCTTC. Translation: CAISELRESTIGYTF.

This sequence joins TRBV5-6 and TRBJ2-7, with 12 bases aligning to TRBD2. V trimming: 3 bases; J trimming: 2 bases; junction bases outside the gene matches: 3. The CDR3 covers 15 residues. Germline CDR1 SGHDT, CDR2 YYEEEE. As DNA, the CDR3 is TGTGCCAGCAGCTCGACTAGCGGGGGCCCCTACGAGCAGTACTTC. Its translation is CASSSTSGGPYEQYF. The full variable domain, with the rest looked up from reference TRBV5-6 and TRBJ2-7, is DAGVTQSPTHLIKTRGQQVTLRCSPKSGHDTVSWYQQALGQGPQFIFQYYEEEERQRGNFPDRFSGHQFPNYSSELNVNALLLGDSALYLCASSSTSGGPYEQYFGPGTRLTVT.

The chain couples TRBV9 to TRBJ2-3; D is perhaps TRBD1 or TRBD2 (5 bases each). The V gene's germline CDR1 is SGDLS and CDR2 YYNGEE. Trimming took 3 bases from V and 6 from J, leaving 8 bases between them. CDR3 length equals 12 residues. The CDR3 sequence is CASSAEGDTQYF. CDR3 DNA sequence: TGTGCCAGCAGCGCCGAGGGGGATACGCAGTATTTT. Looking up the rest from reference TRBV9 and TRBJ2-3 gives the full variable domain: DSGVTQTPKHLITATGQRVTLRCSPRSGDLSVYWYQQSLDQGLQFLIQYYNGEERAKGNILERFSAQQFPDLHSELNLSSLELGDSALYFCASSAEGDTQYFGPGTRLTVL.

In its sample, this clone was seen a few times. The chain carries TRBV7-9 and TRBJ1-1; possible D gene TRBD1, 5 bases. Germline V gene lookup returns CDR1 SEHNR and CDR2 FQNEAQ (reference sequence). Trimming took off 5 bases at V and 3 bases at J, with 13 bases between the two ends. The CDR3 totals 14 residues. The CDR3 DNA reads TGTGCCAGCAGCCCTCTCATGGGGGACACTGAAGCTTTCTTT. It encodes CASSPLMGDTEAFF. The entire variable domain, with the rest obtained from reference TRBV7-9 and TRBJ1-1, is as follows: DTGVSQNPRHKITKRGQNVTFRCDPISEHNRLYWYRQTLGQGPEFLTYFQNEAQLEKSRLLSDRFSAERPKGSFSTLEIQRTEQGDSAMYLCASSPLMGDTEAFFGQGTRLTVV.

This clone was found once. This chain joins TRBV19 and TRBJ1-3; D not resolved. The CDR3 contains 17 residues. With 2 bases removed from V and 0 bases from J, the gap between germline ends came to 14 bases. Germline V gene data show CDR1 as LNHDA and CDR2 as SQIVND (reference sequence). The CDR3 reads CASSIRPDYRSGNTIYF. The CDR3 bases are TGTGCCAGTAGTATACGACCGGACTATCGCTCTGGAAACACCATATATTTT.

This chain links TRBV15 with TRBJ1-5, with 9 bases identical to TRBD1. The CDR3 length is 18 residues. Germline CDR1 reads LNHNV; CDR2 reads YYDKDF (reference sequence). The ends lost 2 bases at V and 8 bases at J; junction bases unmatched: 16. The CDR3 region is CATSRLRDRVLPSEPQHF. The CDR3 DNA sequence: TGTGCCACCAGCAGACTCCGGGACAGGGTGTTGCCAAGTGAGCCCCAGCATTTT. The full variable domain, in which reference TRBV15 and TRBJ1-5 provide the parts outside the CDR3, is DAMVIQNPRYQVTQFGKPVTLSCSQTLNHNVMYWYQQKSSQAPKLLFHYYDKDFNNEADTPDNFQSRRPNTSFCFLDIRSPGLGDTAMYLCATSRLRDRVLPSEPQHFGDGTRLSIL.

This clone came up a few times. The V call is TRBV9, the J call TRBJ1-2; D uncertain. Trimming left V 0 bases short and J 6 bases short, with 6 bases between. Germline CDR1 SGDLS, CDR2 YYNGEE. This CDR3 spans 12 amino acids. CDR3 nucleotides: TGTGCCAGCAGCGTAGAAGGAAATGGCTACACCTTC. This sequence encodes CASSVEGNGYTF. The whole variable domain, remainder taken from reference TRBV9 and TRBJ1-2, is DSGVTQTPKHLITATGQRVTLRCSPRSGDLSVYWYQQSLDQGLQFLIQYYNGEERAKGNILERFSAQQFPDLHSELNLSSLELGDSALYFCASSVEGNGYTFGSGTRLTVV.

In this sample, this clone turned up a few times. The sample holds other DNA sequences that translate to the same CDR3. V is TRBV19 and J is TRBJ1-2; TRBD1 matches at 7 bases. Trimming removed 6 bases from V and 1 base from J; junction bases left unmatched: 2. The CDR3 is made up of 13 amino acids. Germline V gene lookup returns CDR1 LNHDA and CDR2 SQIVND (reference sequence). The CDR3 loop reads CASRTGHNYGYTF. The CDR3 DNA reads as TGTGCCAGTAGGACAGGGCATAACTATGGCTACACCTTC.

The table lists this clone with a count of one. This sequence joins TRBV19 and TRBJ2-5; no clear D. The CDR3 is 14 residues long. Germline V gene data show CDR1 as LNHDA and CDR2 as SQIVND (reference sequence). The V end lost 3 bases, the J end lost 5 bases, and 13 bases lay between the germline ends. The CDR3 reads CASSIGELGETQYF. The CDR3 nucleotides read TGTGCCAGTAGTATTGGAGAACTTGGGGAGACCCAGTACTTC. The variable domain in full, with the rest retrieved from reference TRBV19 and TRBJ2-5, is DGGITQSPKYLFRKEGQNVTLSCEQNLNHDAMYWYRQDPGQGLRLIYYSQIVNDFQKGDIAEGYSVSREKKESFPLTVTSAQKNPTAFYLCASSIGELGETQYFGPGTRLLVL.

This chain connects TRBV7-9 to TRBJ1-2; D ambiguous. V was pared by 5 bases and J by 8 bases, with 18 bases between. The CDR3 totals 14 residues. Germline values: CDR1 SEHNR, CDR2 FQNEAQ (reference sequence). The DNA of the CDR3 is TGTGCCAGCAGCCCGGCCCTGAGGCCCTACGGCTACACCTTC. It codes for CASSPALRPYGYTF. The whole variable domain, remainder taken from reference TRBV7-9 and TRBJ1-2, is DTGVSQNPRHKITKRGQNVTFRCDPISEHNRLYWYRQTLGQGPEFLTYFQNEAQLEKSRLLSDRFSAERPKGSFSTLEIQRTEQGDSAMYLCASSPALRPYGYTFGSGTRLTVV.

The chain couples TRBV7-2 to TRBJ2-7, with D tentatively TRBD2 (8 bases). The V gene's germline CDR1 is SGHTA and CDR2 FQGNSA. This CDR3 has 15 amino acids. The ends were cut back, 4 bases at V and 3 bases at J, with 16 bases in the middle. CDR3 protein: CASSSGRGQIYEQYF. The CDR3 bases are TGTGCCAGCAGCTCCGGGAGGGGGCAGATCTACGAGCAGTACTTC. The whole variable domain, filled in from reference TRBV7-2 and TRBJ2-7, reads GAGVSQSPSNKVTEKGKDVELRCDPISGHTALYWYRQSLGQGLEFLIYFQGNSAPDKSGLPSDRFSAERTGGSVSTLTIQRTQQEDSAVYLCASSSGRGQIYEQYFGPGTRLTVT.

This chain connects TRBV4-2 to TRBJ2-7; 7 nucleotides match TRBD1. CDR3 length equals 15 residues. The junction had 10 bases not matched to a gene; V was cut back by 6 bases and J by 2 bases. The germline CDR1 and CDR2 sequences are LGHNA and YNFKEQ. The CDR3 loop is CASRAQQGTAYEQYF. DNA of the CDR3: TGTGCCAGCAGGGCGCAACAAGGGACAGCCTACGAGCAGTACTTC.

The chain employs TRBV3-1 (or the pseudogene TRBV3-2) and TRBJ1-5; 8 positions match TRBD1. CDR1 and CDR2 from the germline V gene are LGHDT and YNNKEL (reference sequence). V lost 5 bases to trimming and J lost 1 base; unmatched junction nucleotides: 4. CDR3 size: 15 residues. CDR3 nucleotide sequence: TGTGCCAGCAGCGACCGACAGGGGAGCAATCAGCCCCAGCATTTT. Protein: CASSDRQGSNQPQHF.